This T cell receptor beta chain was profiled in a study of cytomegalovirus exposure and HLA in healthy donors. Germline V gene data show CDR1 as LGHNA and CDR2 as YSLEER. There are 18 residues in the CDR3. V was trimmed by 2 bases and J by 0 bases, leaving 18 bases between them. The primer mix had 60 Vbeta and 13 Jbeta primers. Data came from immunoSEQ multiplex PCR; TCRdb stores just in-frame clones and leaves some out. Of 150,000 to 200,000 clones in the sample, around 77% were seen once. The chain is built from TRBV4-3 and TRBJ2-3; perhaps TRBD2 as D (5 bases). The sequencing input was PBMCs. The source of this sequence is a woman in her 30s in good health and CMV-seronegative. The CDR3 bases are TGCGCCAGCAGCCAAAGGGTCTTGCGGCGGGCTAGCACAGATACGCAGTATTTT. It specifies CASSQRVLRRASTDTQYF.